The TCR beta chain described here comes from a study of response to subunit inactivated influenza vaccine. V shed 0 bases and J shed 10 bases, with 14 bases lying between them. This CDR3 region has 14 residues. In germline, CDR1 is SGHRS, CDR2 YFSETQ. Points from the study as a whole: Only a handful of new T cells, the authors suggested, are recruited with each seasonal influenza vaccination.

TCRdb ran MiXCR on the RT-PCR reads and lists one entry per CDR3 protein. The table shows about 800,000 distinct CDR3 sequences, with 21% occurring only once. Note on this clonotype: Its specificity is not known.

This TCR derives from a man over 45 who received an inactivated influenza vaccine. The rearrangement joins TRBV5-1 to TRBJ1-5; D might be TRBD1 (6 bases). Sequencing was performed on PBMCs from blood, taken around 5 days after vaccination. The CDR3 reads CASSLEGGMSPQHF. The CDR3, as DNA: TGCGCCAGCAGCTTGGAGGGGGGCATGAGTCCCCAGCATTTT. The full variable domain, completed using reference TRBV5-1 and TRBJ1-5, is KAGVTQTPRYLIKTRGQQVTLSCSPISGHRSVSWYQQTPGQGLQFLFEYFSETQRNKGNFPGRFSGRQFSNSRSEMNVSTLELGDSALYLCASSLEGGMSPQHFGDGTRLSIL.